This TCR beta chain was recovered during a study of graft-versus-host responses after intestinal transplantation. For the study at large: Each of the recipients got a multivisceral, liver-intestinal, or isolated intestinal transplant.

As regards this clone: The antigen is undetermined.

Measured with immunoSEQ multiplex PCR; TCRdb has only the in-frame clones, and not every one. The data show tens of thousands of clones, roughly nine tenths seen once. Trimming removed 4 bases at V and 4 bases at J, with 14 bases between. The germline V gene has CDR1 SGHRS and CDR2 YFSETQ. This CDR3 has 14 amino acids. The sequences come from unstimulated CD4+ T cells sorted from spleen or lymph node cells, collected before intestinal transplant. The V and J genes are TRBV5-1 and TRBJ1-2; TRBD1 is a possible D gene (5 bases). This receptor was obtained from a human donor who received an intestinal transplant. For the CDR3, the DNA is TGCGCCAGCAGCCCTCAGACAGCCTCCTATGGCTACACCTTC. It codes for CASSPQTASYGYTF. Using reference TRBV5-1 and TRBJ1-2 for the parts outside the CDR3, the full variable domain is KAGVTQTPRYLIKTRGQQVTLSCSPISGHRSVSWYQQTPGQGLQFLFEYFSETQRNKGNFPGRFSGRQFSNSRSEMNVSTLELGDSALYLCASSPQTASYGYTFGSGTRLTVV.